These T cell receptor beta chains were read from a single sample in a study of CD8+ T cells in alopecia areata. Here immunoSEQ multiplex PCR was the method, and the copy in TCRdb shows in-frame clones only, minus some. The sample holds around 290,000 clones, 58% seen once. This specimen was CD4+ T cells sorted from blood, taken at week 24, from a patient treated with tofacitinib. The receptors were sampled from a human donor with alopecia areata. CDR3s include the opening cysteine and the closing phenylalanine or tryptophan. The D gene is left open where the match is weak. The listing skips clone size in some rows; elsewhere it reads once, few, many or a size class.

CASSLEGQVQETQYF	TGCGCCAGCAGCTTGGAAGGTCAGGTCCAAGAGACCCAGTACTTC	TRBV5-1	.	TRBJ2-5	.
CASSLLQGARSGNTIYF	TGTGCCAGCAGCTTATTACAGGGGGCCCGCTCTGGAAACACCATATATTTT	TRBV7-9	TRBD1	TRBJ1-3	few
CASPPGGQGYYGYTF	TGTGCCAGCCCCCCGGGGGGACAGGGTTACTATGGCTACACCTTC	TRBV4-2	TRBD1	TRBJ1-2	.
CASSLMDPSQETQYF	TGTGCCAGCAGCTTGATGGATCCGTCACAAGAGACCCAGTACTTC	TRBV5-6	.	TRBJ2-5	few
CAWSVQVVSGELFF	TGTGCCTGGAGTGTACAAGTTGTTTCCGGGGAGCTGTTTTTT	TRBV30	.	TRBJ2-2	.
CASSSSSYNSPLHF	TGTGCCAGCAGCTCTAGCTCCTATAATTCACCCCTCCACTTT	TRBV5-6	.	TRBJ1-6	.
CASSYRNTEAFF	TGTGCCAGCAGTTACAGGAACACTGAAGCTTTCTTT	TRBV6-5	.	TRBJ1-1	many
CAWSGGLRAFF	TGTGCCTGGTCGGGGGGGTTGAGGGCTTTCTTT	TRBV30	.	TRBJ1-1	.
CASSLAPTTYEQYF	TGCGCCAGCAGCTTGGCTCCGACTACCTACGAGCAGTACTTC	TRBV5-1	.	TRBJ2-7	.
CASSLDGDYYEQYF	TGCGCCAGCAGCTTGGACGGGGACTACTACGAGCAGTACTTC	TRBV5-1	TRBD2	TRBJ2-7	.
CASRPRQEIYEQYF	TGTGCCAGCAGACCCCGACAGGAGATCTACGAGCAGTACTTC	TRBV6-5	.	TRBJ2-7	.
CSVEGKGPSTDTQYF	TGCAGCGTTGAGGGGAAGGGGCCAAGCACAGATACGCAGTATTTT	TRBV29-1	.	TRBJ2-3	.
CSAVNQETQYF	TGCAGTGCTGTTAACCAAGAGACCCAGTACTTC	TRBV20-1	.	TRBJ2-5	.
CASSGGTGNVNEQFF	TGTGCCAGCAGTGGGGGGACAGGGAATGTCAATGAGCAGTTCTTC	TRBV6-1	TRBD1	TRBJ2-1	.
CASSSPRLVGQYF	TGTGCCAGCAGTTCACCACGTTTGGTCGGGCAGTACTTC	TRBV27	.	TRBJ2-7	.
CAWSELGTGRNEQFF	TGTGCCTGGAGCGAACTGGGGACGGGAAGGAATGAGCAGTTCTTC	TRBV30	.	TRBJ2-1	few
CASSPDTYGYTF	TGTGCCAGCAGCCCGGACACCTATGGCTACACCTTC	TRBV14	.	TRBJ1-2	.
CASGGQGPGTEAFF	TGTGCCAGCGGGGGACAGGGACCGGGCACTGAAGCTTTCTTT	TRBV27	TRBD1	TRBJ1-1	few
CASSYPGGSQNEQYF	TGTGCCAGCAGCTACCCAGGCGGCTCCCAAAACGAGCAGTACTTC	TRBV5-6	.	TRBJ2-7	.
CASSRDGPYGYTF	TGTGCCAGCAGCAGGGACGGCCCCTATGGCTACACCTTC	TRBV6-5	.	TRBJ1-2	.
CAISEFGSNSNQPQHF	TGTGCCATCAGTGAGTTCGGGTCAAATAGCAATCAGCCCCAGCATTTT	TRBV10-3	.	TRBJ1-5	.
CASSLGRVYGYTF	TGTGCCAGCAGTTTAGGCAGAGTCTATGGCTACACCTTC	TRBV27	.	TRBJ1-2	.
CASSFSAQETQYF	TGTGCCAGCAGTTTCTCGGCCCAAGAGACCCAGTACTTC	TRBV28	.	TRBJ2-5	few
CASSFQSSDEQFF	TGTGCCAGCAGCTTCCAGTCGTCGGATGAGCAGTTCTTC	TRBV7-9	.	TRBJ2-1	few
CASSLSPGANVLTF	TGTGCCAGCAGCTTAAGTCCAGGGGCCAACGTCCTGACTTTC	TRBV7-2	.	TRBJ2-6	.
CSVGGQGEAFF	TGCAGCGTTGGTGGCCAGGGTGAAGCTTTCTTT	TRBV29-1	.	TRBJ1-1	once
CASSITGNYEQYF	TGTGCCAGCAGCATTACAGGGAACTACGAGCAGTACTTC	TRBV7-9	.	TRBJ2-7	.
CATGGTVGRYEQYF	TGTGCCACCGGCGGGACGGTGGGGCGCTACGAGCAGTACTTC	TRBV10-3	.	TRBJ2-7	few
CASSTDRALGQPQHF	TGTGCCAGCAGCACGGACAGGGCGCTAGGGCAGCCCCAGCATTTT	TRBV2	TRBD1	TRBJ1-5	.
CASLGQNVYEQYF	TGTGCCTCCTTGGGACAAAACGTATACGAGCAGTACTTC	TRBV30	.	TRBJ2-7	.
CASSHSPGLHYEQYF	TGTGCCAGCAGCCACTCACCGGGACTTCACTACGAGCAGTACTTC	TRBV7-2	.	TRBJ2-7	.
CAISEGQGIQETQYF	TGTGCCATCAGTGAGGGACAGGGGATCCAAGAGACCCAGTACTTC	TRBV10-3	TRBD1	TRBJ2-5	.
CASGPGQETQYF	TGCGCCAGCGGTCCGGGCCAAGAGACCCAGTACTTC	TRBV5-1	.	TRBJ2-5	.